This T cell receptor (beta chain) appears in the sequencing data of a study of OX40 agonist ivuxolimab in advanced cancers. CDR1 SGHRS and CDR2 YFSETQ come from the germline V gene. V lost 4 bases, J lost 2 bases, and 6 bases stayed unmatched. This CDR3 is 14 amino acids long. Clones were read by immunoSEQ multiplex PCR, and TCRdb kept only the in-frame ones, dropping some. The table shows 30,000 to 40,000 clones, with roughly nine tenths occurring only once. The TCR sequence derives from an adult with an advanced solid tumor such as melanoma, head and neck, liver or kidney cancer. The chain has TRBV5-1 and TRBJ2-7, with TRBD1 matching over 7 bases. This specimen was CD4+ or CD8+ T cells sorted from blood, taken in a trial of the OX40 agonist ivuxolimab. The CDR3 reads CASSRQGPPYEQYF. As DNA, the CDR3 is TGCGCCAGCAGCCGACAGGGTCCCCCCTACGAGCAGTACTTC.